Listed here is a single TCR beta chain. What it recognizes is unknown. In the same sample, other DNA sequences code for this CDR3. 13 Jbeta primers and 60 Vbeta primers were used for the PCR. Measured with immunoSEQ multiplex PCR; TCRdb has only the in-frame clones, and not every one. The table shows some 180,000 clones, with 65% to 90% occurring only once. Per the germline V gene, CDR1 is SGHTA and CDR2 is FQGNSA. V trimming: 5 bases; J trimming: 0 bases; junction bases outside the gene matches: 3. The CDR3 consists of 14 residues. The data stem from a study of cytomegalovirus exposure and HLA in healthy donors. Donors consisted of healthy bone marrow donors. Overall study findings and caveats: Beyond CMV serostatus, there was no information to go on about immune exposure.

This TCR derives from a male donor in good health and CMV-seronegative. Sample: PBMCs. The chain uses TRBV7-2 and TRBJ1-1; 7 bases line up with TRBD1. The CDR3 reads CASSHGTVNTEAFF. CDR3 bases: TGTGCCAGCAGCCACGGGACAGTGAACACTGAAGCTTTCTTT.